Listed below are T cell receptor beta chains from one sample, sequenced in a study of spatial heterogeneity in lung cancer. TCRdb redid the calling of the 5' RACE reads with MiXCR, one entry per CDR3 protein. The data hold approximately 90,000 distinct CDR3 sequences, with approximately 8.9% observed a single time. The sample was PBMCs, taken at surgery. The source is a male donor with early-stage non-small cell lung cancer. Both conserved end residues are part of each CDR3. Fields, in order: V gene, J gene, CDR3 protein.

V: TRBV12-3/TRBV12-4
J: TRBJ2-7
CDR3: CASSPAGLAGYEQYF

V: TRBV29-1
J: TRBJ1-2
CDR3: CSVGQGPGYTF

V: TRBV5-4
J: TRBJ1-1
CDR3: CASSSPGQGVGRLFTEAFF

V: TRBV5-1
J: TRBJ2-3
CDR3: CASSLETPLEDTQYF

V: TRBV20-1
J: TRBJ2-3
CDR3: CSARDSIMNTDTQYF

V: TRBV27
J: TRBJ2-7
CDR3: CASSADRGAYEQYF

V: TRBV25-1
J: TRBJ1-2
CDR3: CASKGDYGYTF

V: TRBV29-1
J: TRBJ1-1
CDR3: CSVAGPGTEAFF

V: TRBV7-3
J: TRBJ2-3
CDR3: CASSIRGRGGSTDTQYF

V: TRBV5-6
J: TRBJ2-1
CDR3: CASSFGAGGVNEQFF

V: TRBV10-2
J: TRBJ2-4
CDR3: CASSESKEGGLKNIQYF

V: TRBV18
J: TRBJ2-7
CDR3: CASSSVIAGGGEQYF

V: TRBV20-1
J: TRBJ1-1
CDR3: CSARDNGLGPQAFF

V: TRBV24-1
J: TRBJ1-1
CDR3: CATSATGANTEAFF

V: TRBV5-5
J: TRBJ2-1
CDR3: CASSSTSGSAGKEQFF

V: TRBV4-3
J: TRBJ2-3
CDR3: CASSQDVGGSYTDTQYF

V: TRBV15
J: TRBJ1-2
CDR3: CATSRDINYGYTF

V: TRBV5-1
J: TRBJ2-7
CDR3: CASSFSGGAYEQYF

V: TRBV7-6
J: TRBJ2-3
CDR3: CASSLGSGGPGDTQYF

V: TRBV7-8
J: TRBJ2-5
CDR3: CASSLADQRVKTQYF

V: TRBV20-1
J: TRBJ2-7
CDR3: CSAPGDLRYEQYF

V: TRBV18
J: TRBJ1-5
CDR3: CASSPTGASQPQHF

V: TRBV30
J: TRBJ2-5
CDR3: CAWSVRKETQYF

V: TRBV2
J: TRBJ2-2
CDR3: CASSEAPPGTGELFF

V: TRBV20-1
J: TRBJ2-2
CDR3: CSARIQLSGELFF

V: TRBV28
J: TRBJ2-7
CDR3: CASSPGTTLPEQYF

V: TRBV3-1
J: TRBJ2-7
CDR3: CASSQRGFREQYF

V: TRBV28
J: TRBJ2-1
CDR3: CASSTPPLAGVIYNEQFF

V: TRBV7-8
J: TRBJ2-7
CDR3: CASSLIGRGLSYEQYF

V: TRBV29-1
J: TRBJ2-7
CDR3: CSVEGHSYEQYF

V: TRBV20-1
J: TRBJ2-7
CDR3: CSASGDYEQYF

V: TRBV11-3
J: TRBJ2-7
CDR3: CASSLRGSDYEQYF

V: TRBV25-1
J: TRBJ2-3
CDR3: CASSRGLAGVQDTQYF

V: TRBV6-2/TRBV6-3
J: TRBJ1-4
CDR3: CASRRTDEKLFF

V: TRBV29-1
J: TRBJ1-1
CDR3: CSARTELNTEAFF

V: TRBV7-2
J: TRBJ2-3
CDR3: CASSLEWLADTQYF

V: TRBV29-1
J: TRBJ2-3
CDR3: CSVEGAGDTQYF

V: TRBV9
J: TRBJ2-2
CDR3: CASEGDTGELFF

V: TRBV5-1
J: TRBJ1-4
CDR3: CASSWTGEKLFF

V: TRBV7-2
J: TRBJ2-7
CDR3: CASSYFLGRGYEQYF

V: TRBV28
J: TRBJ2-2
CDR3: CASHREDTGELFF

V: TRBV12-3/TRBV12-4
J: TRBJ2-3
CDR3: CASSLAGARTDTQYF

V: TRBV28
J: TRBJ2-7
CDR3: CASSPTHFSSYEQYF

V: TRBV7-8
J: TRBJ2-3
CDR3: CASSLTTSGIQDTQYF

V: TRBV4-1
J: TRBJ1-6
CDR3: CASSHVHSYNSPLHF

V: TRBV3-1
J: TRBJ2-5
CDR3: CASSQSYSLQETQYF

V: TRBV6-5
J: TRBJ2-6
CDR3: CASSYSPIPDRSGANVLTF

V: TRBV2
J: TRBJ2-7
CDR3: CASSEARASGSYEQYF

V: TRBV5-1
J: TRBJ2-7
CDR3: CASSTQGSISYEQYF

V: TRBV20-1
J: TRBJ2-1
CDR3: CSARAASGGNNEQFF

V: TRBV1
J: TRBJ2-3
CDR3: CTSSRSGRPVASTDTQYF

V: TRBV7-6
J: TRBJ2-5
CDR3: CASSWDGQETQYF

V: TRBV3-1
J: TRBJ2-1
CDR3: CASSLRPGLAYNEQFF

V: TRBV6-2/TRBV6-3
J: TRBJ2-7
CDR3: CASRESGRGDEQYF

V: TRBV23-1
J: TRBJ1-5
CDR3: CASSPPAGGAFQNQPQHF

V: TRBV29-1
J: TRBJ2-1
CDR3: CSVQAGGYNEQFF

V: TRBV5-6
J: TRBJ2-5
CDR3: CASSLGVGSQETQYF

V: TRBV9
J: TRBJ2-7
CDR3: CASSVGPSGTYEQYF

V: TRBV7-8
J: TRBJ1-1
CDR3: CASSLVRNTEAFF